This TCR beta chain comes out of a study of cytomegalovirus exposure and HLA in healthy donors. Concerning this clone itself: Its antigen is not identified.

Notes on the study in general: For TCR beta chains, V- and J-gene trimming was later linked to a missense DCLRE1C variant. Earlier analysis found most TCR beta V segments productive about 87% or about 30% of the time. HLA-A and HLA-B allele assignments for most subjects were reportedly predicted accurately using TCR beta sequences.

Primers for the PCR totalled 60 Vbeta and 13 Jbeta. Assay: immunoSEQ multiplex PCR; the TCRdb copy retains only in-frame clones and omits some. The profile shows 110,000 to 150,000 clones, roughly 80% of them singletons. Sequencing input: PBMCs. The TCR originated in a female donor in good health and CMV-seronegative.

The CDR3 DNA reads TGCAGCGTCATCTCGGGGGGCAATCAGCCCCAGCATTTT. This translates into CSVISGGNQPQHF. The chain carries TRBV29-1 and TRBJ1-5, with D maybe TRBD1 (5 bases). The CDR3 extends over 13 amino acids. Germline loops: CDR1 SQVTM, CDR2 ANQGSEA. V dropped 6 bases and J dropped 2 bases, with 11 bases sitting between them.